The rows below give T cell receptor beta chains drawn from one sample of a study of T cell repertoires in ileal Crohn's disease. Profiling relied on immunoSEQ multiplex PCR, and the TCRdb table lists in-frame clones only, not all of them. The data contain approximately 15,000 clones, 76% of them singletons. Sample: ileal tissue. The receptor set was obtained from an adult with Crohn's disease. CDR3s leave out the opening cysteine and the closing phenylalanine or tryptophan. Where a row states a size, it is once, few, many or the class of an expanded clone; other rows omit it.

size: few
length: 12
J: TRBJ2-7
V: TRBV5-1
CDR3: ASSSGTGGYEQY

size: once
length: 12
J: TRBJ1-1
V: TRBV5-1
CDR3: ASSLAGQNTEAF

size: -
length: 13
J: TRBJ2-1
V: TRBV19
CDR3: ASSSSGSAYNEQF

size: -
length: 12
J: TRBJ2-7
V: TRBV5-5
CDR3: ASRKYDSTNEQY

size: -
length: 15
J: TRBJ1-3
V: TRBV27
CDR3: ASSPQGERVSGNTIY

size: -
length: 12
J: TRBJ1-2
V: TRBV5-1
CDR3: ASSFDGTGAGYT

size: -
length: 12
J: TRBJ2-1
V: TRBV18
CDR3: ASSPDRGRNEQF

size: -
length: 13
J: TRBJ2-1
V: TRBV11-2
CDR3: ASSEGLADYNEQF

size: -
length: 9
J: TRBJ2-7
V: TRBV27
CDR3: ASSKGIEQY

size: -
length: 12
J: TRBJ2-7
V: TRBV27
CDR3: ASSLRTGEYEQY

size: -
length: 12
J: TRBJ2-7
V: TRBV7-2
CDR3: ASSSLRGAGEQY

size: -
length: 14
J: TRBJ2-3
V: TRBV19
CDR3: ASSPQRKGRTDTQY

size: -
length: 14
J: TRBJ2-7
V: TRBV19
CDR3: ASRNRQGEGSYEQY

size: -
length: 13
J: TRBJ1-5
V: TRBV15
CDR3: ATSREGRNNQPQH

size: -
length: 12
J: TRBJ2-7
V: TRBV2
CDR3: ASGGEGVGYEQY

size: -
length: 13
J: TRBJ1-2
V: TRBV5-1
CDR3: ASSLAVGMGYGYT

size: once
length: 9
J: TRBJ2-1
V: TRBV2
CDR3: ASSQGTEQF

size: -
length: 13
J: TRBJ2-1
V: TRBV11-3
CDR3: ASSSGTSGWNEQF

size: once
length: 13
J: TRBJ2-1
V: TRBV29-1
CDR3: SVEGLAPTGDEQF

size: -
length: 12
J: TRBJ1-2
V: TRBV29-1
CDR3: SARTEPPMRGYT

size: -
length: 9
J: TRBJ2-3
V: TRBV2
CDR3: ASTVQDTQY

size: -
length: 14
J: TRBJ2-1
V: TRBV7-3
CDR3: ASSLTGTSGRSEQF

size: once
length: 12
J: TRBJ1-4
V: TRBV5-6
CDR3: ASSVGQFNEKLF

size: few
length: 11
J: TRBJ1-1
V: TRBV7-7
CDR3: ASSLTLNTEAF

size: -
length: 14
J: TRBJ2-3
V: TRBV11-2
CDR3: ASSPGLAGGLDTQY

size: -
length: 12
J: TRBJ1-1
V: TRBV10-3
CDR3: AIRKEGGSSPAF

size: -
length: 13
J: TRBJ1-2
V: TRBV5-1
CDR3: ASSPEGGSHYGYT

size: -
length: 13
J: TRBJ1-5
V: TRBV5-1
CDR3: ASSLGVGRNQPQH

size: -
length: 14
J: TRBJ1-4
V: TRBV5-1
CDR3: ASSLNGKATNEKLF

size: -
length: 12
J: TRBJ2-1
V: TRBV6-6
CDR3: ASRTGTRNNEQF

size: medium-sized
length: 13
J: TRBJ1-4
V: TRBV15
CDR3: ATSRDRDRGIELF

size: once
length: 14
J: TRBJ2-3
V: TRBV4-1
CDR3: ASSQETLASTDTQY

size: -
length: 15
J: TRBJ2-7
V: TRBV28
CDR3: ASSSIGLAGGRYEQY

size: -
length: 13
J: TRBJ1-1
V: TRBV25-1
CDR3: ASSERVGGDTEAF

size: -
length: 12
J: TRBJ2-1
V: TRBV6-1
CDR3: ASRVQDGTMSQF

size: -
length: 10
J: TRBJ1-2
V: TRBV5-5
CDR3: ASSEKDWGYT

size: -
length: 14
J: TRBJ2-7
V: TRBV10-3
CDR3: AISGLTSGSSYEQY

size: -
length: 15
J: TRBJ1-2
V: TRBV4-1
CDR3: ASSQAPPRTTNYGYT

size: -
length: 15
J: TRBJ2-2
V: TRBV11-2
CDR3: ASSLDRRSRLSGELF

size: -
length: 12
J: TRBJ1-5
V: TRBV28
CDR3: ASSTLGPNQPQH

size: -
length: 11
J: TRBJ2-7
V: TRBV5-1
CDR3: ATTLGQGNEQY

size: once
length: 12
J: TRBJ2-7
V: TRBV5-1
CDR3: ASSSGTGTYEQY

size: -
length: 11
J: TRBJ1-1
V: TRBV6-1
CDR3: ASSDTDNTEAF

size: -
length: 11
J: TRBJ2-5
V: TRBV11-2
CDR3: ASSIGTPGAQY

size: -
length: 13
J: TRBJ2-5
V: TRBV27
CDR3: ASSLREGLAETQY

size: -
length: 12
J: TRBJ2-7
V: TRBV5-6
CDR3: ASSLTGGLYEQY

size: -
length: 12
J: TRBJ2-7
V: TRBV7-2
CDR3: ASSLGRSQGEQY